One sample yielded the 14 T cell receptor beta chains listed below, sequenced in a study of blood T cell repertoires in COVID-19. Using immunoSEQ multiplex PCR, the repertoire was profiled, and TCRdb retains in-frame clones only, with some absent. The sample shows around 160,000 clones, less than 90% of them seen only once. The sample taken for sequencing was peripheral blood. These receptors were obtained from a human donor in a cohort sampled during active COVID-19.

A note on this clone: Sequence at one end of the junction differs from germline and may be a read error. The rearrangement uses TRBV10-3 and TRBJ1-2; maybe TRBD1 (6 bases). This CDR3 is built from 10 residues. The germline CDR1 and CDR2 sequences are ENHRY and SYGVKD. The CDR3 nucleotides are TGTGCCATCAGTGAGGGCGGACAGTCTTTC. It is translated as CAISEGGQSF.

This rearrangement joins TRBV7-9 to TRBJ1-2; D may be TRBD1 (5 bases). This CDR3 spans 13 amino acids. Germline CDR1 is SEHNR and CDR2 is FQNEAQ (reference sequence). The germline V and J ends were trimmed by 3 bases and 5 bases, with 10 bases remaining between them. The CDR3 loop is CASSFAGGYGYTF. The CDR3 region has the DNA TGTGCCAGCAGCTTCGCCGGGGGTTATGGCTACACCTTC.

V is TRBV14 and J is TRBJ2-7; 12 bases match TRBD1. The germline CDR1 and CDR2 sequences are SGHDN and FVKESK. This CDR3 is built from 19 residues. J lost 1 base, V lost 4 bases, and 14 bases had no gene match. CDR3 nucleotides: TGTGCCAGCAGCCCCTTCCCGGGACAGGGGGCTACCAAATCCTACGAGCAGTACTTC. This codes for CASSPFPGQGATKSYEQYF.

This clone appeared once. The chain joins TRBV15 to TRBJ2-5, with 7 bases aligning to TRBD1. Per the germline V gene, CDR1 is LNHNV and CDR2 is YYDKDF (reference sequence). The ends lost 3 bases at V and 5 bases at J; junction bases unmatched: 9. This CDR3 comprises 15 residues. The DNA for the CDR3 is TGTGCCACCAGCAGTTTAAGGGGGCTTGATGAGACCCAGTACTTC. As protein: CATSSLRGLDETQYF.

The genes are TRBV6-1 and TRBJ1-3; the D is unclear. The V end lost 7 bases, the J end lost 0 bases, and 13 bases lay between the germline ends. The CDR3 is 15 residues long. Looked up from germline, CDR1 is MNHNS and CDR2 is SASEGT. CDR3 nucleotides: TGTGCCAGCACCGAAGACTCCTACTCTGGAAACACCATATATTTT. Protein sequence: CASTEDSYSGNTIYF.

The J gene is TRBJ1-5, the V gene TRBV7-2; 8 bases are a match to TRBD1. The CDR3 has 15 amino acids. After removal of 5 bases from V and 6 bases from J, the junction contained 9 bases not matched to a gene. Germline V gene data show CDR1 as SGHTA and CDR2 as FQGNSA. The CDR3 loop reads CASSPRQGRTQPQHF. CDR3 coding DNA: TGTGCCAGCAGCCCGAGACAGGGGAGAACTCAGCCCCAGCATTTT. Full variable domain (outside the CDR3, taken from reference TRBV7-2 and TRBJ1-5): GAGVSQSPSNKVTEKGKDVELRCDPISGHTALYWYRQSLGQGLEFLIYFQGNSAPDKSGLPSDRFSAERTGGSVSTLTIQRTQQEDSAVYLCASSPRQGRTQPQHFGDGTRLSIL.

This chain connects TRBV3-1 (or the pseudogene TRBV3-2) to TRBJ1-2; D is perhaps TRBD1 (5 bases). The CDR3 consists of 14 residues. The V gene lost 0 bases and the J gene lost 4 bases, with 9 bases spanning the gap. Per the germline V gene, CDR1 is LGHDT and CDR2 is YNNKEL (reference sequence). The CDR3 DNA is TGTGCCAGCAGCCAAGAGGCAGGGTCCTATGGCTACACCTTC. Translated, it gives CASSQEAGSYGYTF.

V is TRBV5-1 and J is TRBJ1-1, with 8 nucleotides matching TRBD1. This CDR3 has 14 residues. J gave up 5 bases and V 4 bases, and 7 bases lay outside the gene matches. Germline V gene sequence: CDR1 SGHRS, CDR2 YFSETQ. The CDR3 sequence: CASSLQGGGTEAFF. CDR3 DNA: TGCGCCAGCAGCCTACAGGGGGGAGGTACTGAAGCTTTCTTT.

The rearrangement joins TRBV7-3 to TRBJ2-3; tentative D call: TRBD2 (7 bases). Between the trimmed V and J ends, which lost 6 bases and 4 bases, there was a span of 23 bases. Germline CDR1 and CDR2: SGHTA and FQGTGA. The CDR3 is 17 residues long. CDR3 in amino acids: CASSHLGGGLSADTQYF. As DNA, the CDR3 is TGTGCCAGCAGTCACCTTGGGGGGGGCCTGAGCGCAGATACGCAGTATTTT.

V and J are TRBV30 and TRBJ1-3; 11 bases map to TRBD1. The ends lost 2 bases at V and 7 bases at J; junction bases unmatched: 4. This CDR3 spans 14 amino acids. From germline, CDR1 is GTSNPN and CDR2 SVGIG (reference sequence). The CDR3 reads CAWSLRTGGNTIYF. CDR3 DNA sequence: TGTGCCTGGAGTCTCCGGACAGGGGGCAACACCATATATTTT.

The chain has TRBV12-5 and TRBJ1-4; D unclear. The ends were cut back, 8 bases at V and 7 bases at J, with 14 bases in the middle. CDR3 length: 13 residues. CDR1 and CDR2 from the germline V gene are LGHNT and FRNRAP. For the CDR3, the DNA is TGTGCTAGTCAGGTGCCTGGCAGTGAAAAACTGTTTTTT. Its translation is CASQVPGSEKLFF.

The chain is built from TRBV9 and TRBJ1-6, with 7 nucleotides matching TRBD1. The CDR3 is 15 residues long. The V segment lost 0 bases and the J segment 9 bases; nucleotides outside the gene matches: 6. Germline lookup yields CDR1 SGDLS and CDR2 YYNGEE. The CDR3 region is CASSVGDRDSSPLHF. CDR3 in DNA: TGTGCCAGCAGCGTAGGAGACAGGGATAGTTCACCCCTCCACTTT.

This clone was seen just once. The chain couples TRBV5-1 to TRBJ2-3, with 12 bases matching TRBD2. The junction had 6 bases not matched to a gene; V was cut back by 0 bases and J by 4 bases. Germline CDR1 reads SGHRS; CDR2 reads YFSETQ. The CDR3 totals 17 residues. The CDR3 loop is CASSLVRPSGGADTQYF. The CDR3, as DNA: TGCGCCAGCAGCTTGGTTCGCCCTAGCGGGGGGGCAGATACGCAGTATTTT.

The chain employs TRBV7-2 and TRBJ2-7, with 11 positions matching TRBD1. CDR3 size: 13 residues. Germline V gives CDR1 SGHTA, CDR2 FQGNSA. V lost 6 bases and J lost 4; bases outside the gene matches: 2. CDR3 in DNA: TGTGCCAGCAGTCGGGACAGGGGGTACGAGCAGTACTTC. Protein product: CASSRDRGYEQYF.